Sequencing of this TCR beta chain was carried out in a study of blood T cell repertoires in COVID-19. Study-wide background: Acute and convalescent COVID-19 samples came from the United States, Italy and Spain. T cells, B-cell-depleted T cells, or PBMCs supplied cDNA or gDNA.

Some clones are missing from TCRdb's copy, which holds only in-frame ones; the method was immunoSEQ multiplex PCR. Altogether fewer than 55,000 clones are present, around 68% being singletons, with the ten largest covering around 10%. This CDR3 contains 17 residues. Trimming removed 4 bases from V and 4 bases from J, with 17 bases in between. Germline lookup yields CDR1 MGHRA and CDR2 YSYEKL. The origin of this receptor is a woman in her seventies with acute or convalescent COVID-19. The chain joins TRBV4-1 to TRBJ2-6, with a possible D match to TRBD1 (6 bases). The sample consisted of peripheral blood. The CDR3 is CASSRQATGTGANVLTF. Here the CDR3 DNA reads TGCGCCAGCAGCCGACAAGCAACAGGGACCGGGGCCAACGTCCTGACTTTC.